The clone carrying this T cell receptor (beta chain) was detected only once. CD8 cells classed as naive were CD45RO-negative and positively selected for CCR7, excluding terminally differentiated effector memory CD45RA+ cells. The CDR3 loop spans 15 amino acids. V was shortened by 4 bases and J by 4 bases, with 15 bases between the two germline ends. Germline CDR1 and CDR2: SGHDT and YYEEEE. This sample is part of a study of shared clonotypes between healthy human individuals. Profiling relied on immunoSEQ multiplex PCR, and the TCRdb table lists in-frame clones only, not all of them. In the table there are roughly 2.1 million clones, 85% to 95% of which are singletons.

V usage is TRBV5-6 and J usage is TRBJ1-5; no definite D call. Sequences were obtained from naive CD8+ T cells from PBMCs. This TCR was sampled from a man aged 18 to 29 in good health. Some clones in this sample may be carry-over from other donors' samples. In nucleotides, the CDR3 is TGTGCCAGCAGCGTAGGATCTAGGCTAAATCAGCCCCAGCATTTT. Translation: CASSVGSRLNQPQHF.